A selection of T cell receptor beta chains follows, all from one sample in a study of blood T cell repertoires in COVID-19. The assay was immunoSEQ multiplex PCR, and TCRdb's table has in-frame clones only and misses some. Of about 150,000 clones detected, around 89% appear once; the ten largest clones hold about 2.9%. Specimen: peripheral blood. The receptors stem from a man aged 55 to 70 with active or convalescent COVID-19. The CDR3 runs from the conserved cysteine through the conserved F or W. D genes are given only for firm matches. Only some rows state a clone size, as once, few, many or a class for expanded clones.

TRBJ1-2 NA TRBV28 NA TGTGCCAGCAGTTTAAGGGGAGGCCGGGGCTACACCTTC CASSLRGGRGYTF
TRBJ2-2 TRBD2 TRBV2 NA TGTGCCAGCAGGGTTAGCGGGGCGAACACCGGGGAGCTGTTTTTT CASRVSGANTGELFF
TRBJ2-5 NA TRBV18 NA TGTGCCAGCTCGCCACCCACTGCCCGGGAGACCCAGTACTTC CASSPPTARETQYF
TRBJ1-4 TRBD1 TRBV19 NA TGTGCCAGTAGCAAGGGGCAGGGGGCAACTAATGAAAAACTGTTTTTT CASSKGQGATNEKLFF
TRBJ1-2 NA TRBV5-6 NA TGTGCCAGCAGCTTGACAGGGAATGGCTACACCTTC CASSLTGNGYTF
TRBJ2-5 TRBD1 TRBV7-2 NA TGTGCCAGCAGCCTTGACAGGGGTGAAGCGACCCAGTACTTC CASSLDRGEATQYF
TRBJ1-1 NA TRBV23-1 few TGCGCCAGCAGTCCGCAAGTAAGCGGAGCGGGATTT CASSPQVSGAGF
TRBJ2-5 NA TRBV11-2 NA TGTGCCAGCAGCGACTATCTTGGGGAGACCCAGTACTTC CASSDYLGETQYF
TRBJ2-3 TRBD2 TRBV6-6 NA TGTGCCAGCAGTCCGCCAGCGGGGCGCACAGATACGCAGTATTTT CASSPPAGRTDTQYF
TRBJ2-3 TRBD1 TRBV9 NA TGTGCCAGCAGCGTCTCAGGGGGCGGGGATACGCAGTATTTT CASSVSGGGDTQYF
TRBJ2-7 TRBD2 TRBV5-4 once TGTGCCAGCAGCTTTCCCGGACTAGACATCTCCTACGAGCAGTACTTC CASSFPGLDISYEQYF
TRBJ1-3 TRBD1 TRBV11-3 NA TGTGCCAGCAGCGGGGGACAGTGGAACACCATATATTTT CASSGGQWNTIYF
TRBJ1-1 TRBD1 TRBV7-3 once TGTGCCAGCAGCGGGAGGACAGGGGGTGAAGCTTTCTTT CASSGRTGGEAFF
TRBJ1-2 NA TRBV29-1 medium-sized TGCAGCGTTGACGAGGAACATGGTTCGAGCGGCTACACCTTC CSVDEEHGSSGYTF
TRBJ2-1 TRBD2 TRBV6-6 NA TGTGCCAGCAGCCTAGCGGGGGGCGGGGATATGCACTTCTTC CASSLAGGGDMHFF
TRBJ1-2 NA TRBV3-1/TRBV3-2 NA TGTGCCAGCAGCCAGTCTGTGGGTAGCGGCTACACCTTC CASSQSVGSGYTF
TRBJ1-2 NA TRBV7-9 NA TGTGCCAGCAGCTTAAGGGGTAGGGGCTACACCTTC CASSLRGRGYTF
TRBJ2-1 NA TRBV5-1 NA TGCGCCAGCAGCTTGGGCGACTCCTACAATGAGCAGTTCTTC CASSLGDSYNEQFF
TRBJ2-3 TRBD2 TRBV5-4 NA TGTGCCAGCAGCCCAGCGGGAGCTCGGGGAGATACGCAGTATTTT CASSPAGARGDTQYF
TRBJ1-5 NA TRBV2 few TGTGCCAGCACCGAGACAGGTAGCAATCAGCCCCAGCATTTT CASTETGSNQPQHF
TRBJ1-3 NA TRBV4-3 NA TGCGCCAGCCTTCTTCCCTACTCTGGAAACACCATATATTTT CASLLPYSGNTIYF
TRBJ2-1 TRBD1 TRBV11-2 NA TGTGCCAGCACTAGAGGGACAGGGCACAATGAGCAGTTCTTC CASTRGTGHNEQFF
TRBJ2-1 TRBD1 TRBV2 NA TGTGCCAGCAGTGAACAGGGGGCTTACAATGAGCAGTTCTTC CASSEQGAYNEQFF
TRBJ1-6 TRBD1 TRBV27 NA TGTGCCAGCAGTCTCACAGGGGTCAACTCCTATAATTCACCCCTCCACTTT CASSLTGVNSYNSPLHF
TRBJ1-2 NA TRBV5-1 once TGCGCCAGCAGCAATGCTCAGGGAAACTATGGCTACACCTTC CASSNAQGNYGYTF
TRBJ1-2 NA TRBV24-1 NA TGTGCCACCAGTGATTCCTCCGAGTATGGCTACACCTTC CATSDSSEYGYTF
TRBJ2-1 TRBD2 TRBV5-1 NA TGCGCCAGCAGCTCCAGGACTAGCGGGGGGGCCGAGCAGTTCTTC CASSSRTSGGAEQFF
TRBJ2-2 NA TRBV7-2 NA TGTGCCAGCAGCTTAAGTAACCCCGCGGGCGGGGAGCTGTTTTTT CASSLSNPAGGELFF
TRBJ2-7 NA TRBV4-1 NA TGCGCCAGCAGCCAAGGCCAACAGGGTTCCTACGAGCAGTACTTC CASSQGQQGSYEQYF
TRBJ1-6 TRBD1 TRBV28 NA TGTGCCAGCGAGGGTAACAGGGGGGCTTCACCCCTCCACTTT CASEGNRGASPLHF
TRBJ1-2 TRBD1 TRBV30 NA TGTGCCTGGAGTACCACCAGGGACAGGGGGCGATTTGGCTACACCTTC CAWSTTRDRGRFGYTF
TRBJ1-1 TRBD1 TRBV27 NA TGTGCCAGCACCGGACAGGGCGTTAGTGAAGCTTTCTTT CASTGQGVSEAFF
TRBJ1-3 NA TRBV6-4 once TGTGCCAGCCCCCCCGGTTTCGGAAACACCATATATTTT CASPPGFGNTIYF
TRBJ1-2 TRBD1 TRBV2 NA TGTGCCAGCGTGCGAGGGGGCGGTGGGGACAGCGACACCTTC CASVRGGGGDSDTF
TRBJ2-7 NA TRBV5-8 NA TGTGCCAGCAGCTTGGTCGGGAGCAACGAGCAGTACTTC CASSLVGSNEQYF
TRBJ2-7 NA TRBV6-2/TRBV6-3 NA TGTGCCAGCAGTTCCAGGGTCCTCTACGAGCAGTACTTC CASSSRVLYEQYF
TRBJ1-5 NA TRBV3-1/TRBV3-2 once TGTGCCAGCAGCCAAGGGGCTGGACAGCCCCAGCATTTT CASSQGAGQPQHF
TRBJ1-6 TRBD1 TRBV5-4 NA TGTGCCAGCAGCTTGACAGGGGGGAATTCACCCCTCCACTTT CASSLTGGNSPLHF
TRBJ2-1 TRBD2 TRBV28 once TGTGCCAGCACCGTGGGCGGGGCTAGCGGGGACAATGAGCAGTTCTTC CASTVGGASGDNEQFF
TRBJ2-3 NA TRBV19 NA TGTGCCAGTAGTATGTTGCAGGGGGGCCCCCATTTT CASSMLQGGPHF
TRBJ1-2 NA TRBV11-2 NA TGTGCCAGCAGCTTAGATCCGGGCGGGAACTATGGCTACACCTTC CASSLDPGGNYGYTF
TRBJ2-5 TRBD2 TRBV5-6 NA TGTGCCAGCAGCTTGGAGGCTAGCGGAACTTTACAAGAGACCCAGTACTTC CASSLEASGTLQETQYF
TRBJ1-3 NA TRBV2 NA TGTGCCAGCAGTGTTGAGGTCGCCTCTGGAAACACCATATATTTT CASSVEVASGNTIYF
TRBJ2-7 TRBD2 TRBV5-4 NA TGTGCCAGCAGCCCCCCCCAGACTAGCCCCAGCGAGCAGTACTTC CASSPPQTSPSEQYF
TRBJ2-3 NA TRBV24-1 NA TGTGCCACCAGACCAGGCGACACTAGCACAGATACGCAGTATTTT CATRPGDTSTDTQYF
TRBJ2-6 NA TRBV11-2 many TGTGCCAGCAGCTTTGGTTTCAGTTACAGGGACTCTGGGGCCAACGTCCTGACTTTC CASSFGFSYRDSGANVLTF
TRBJ1-6 TRBD1 TRBV27 NA TGTGCCAGCAGTCTTGGGACAGGGAATTCACCCCTCCACTTT CASSLGTGNSPLHF
TRBJ2-3 NA TRBV4-3 NA TGCGCCAGCAGCCAGGCTGGTGATACGCAGTATTTT CASSQAGDTQYF
TRBJ1-4 TRBD1 TRBV11-2 NA TGTGCCAGCAGCGTCGACAGGGATGAACTGTTTTTT CASSVDRDELFF
TRBJ1-4 TRBD1 TRBV19 NA TGTGCCAGCCGGGGACAGGCGGATGAAAAACTGTTTTTT CASRGQADEKLFF
TRBJ2-6 NA TRBV24-1 NA TGTGCCACCAGTGATTTGGGCCAATATGGGGCCAACGTCCTGACTTTC CATSDLGQYGANVLTF
TRBJ1-5 TRBD1 TRBV2 NA TGTGCCAGCAGCGGACAGGTTAGCAATCAGCCCCAGCATTTT CASSGQVSNQPQHF
TRBJ1-1 NA TRBV14 once TGTGCCAGCAGCCAATCCCGGGGGGGCACTGAAGCTTTCTTT CASSQSRGGTEAFF
TRBJ2-2 TRBD1 TRBV7-8 NA TGTGCCAGCAGCTTAGAACGGACAGGGAACACCGGGGAGCTGTTTTTT CASSLERTGNTGELFF
TRBJ1-1 NA TRBV4-3 NA TGCGCCAGCAGCCAAGACATACAGGGCAGGACTGAAGCTTTCTTT CASSQDIQGRTEAFF
TRBJ2-6 TRBD1 TRBV19 NA TGTGCCAGTAGTCTACGGGACAGGGGCTCTGGGGCCAACGTCCTGACTTTC CASSLRDRGSGANVLTF